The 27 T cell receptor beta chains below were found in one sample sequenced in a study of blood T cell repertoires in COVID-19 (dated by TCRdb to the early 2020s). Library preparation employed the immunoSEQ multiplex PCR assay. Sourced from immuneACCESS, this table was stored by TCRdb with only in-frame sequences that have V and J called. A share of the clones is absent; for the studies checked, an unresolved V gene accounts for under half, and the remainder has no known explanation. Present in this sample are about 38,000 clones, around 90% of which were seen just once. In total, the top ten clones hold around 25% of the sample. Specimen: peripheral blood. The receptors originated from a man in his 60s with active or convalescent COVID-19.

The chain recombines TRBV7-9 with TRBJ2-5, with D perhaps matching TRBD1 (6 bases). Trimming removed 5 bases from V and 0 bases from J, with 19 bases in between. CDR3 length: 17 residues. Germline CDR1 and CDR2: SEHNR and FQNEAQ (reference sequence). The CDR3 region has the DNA TGTGCCAGCAGCCCGAACTGGGGGCGGTGGGACCAAGAGACCCAGTACTTC. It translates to CASSPNWGRWDQETQYF. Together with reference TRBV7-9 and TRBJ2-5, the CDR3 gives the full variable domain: DTGVSQNPRHKITKRGQNVTFRCDPISEHNRLYWYRQTLGQGPEFLTYFQNEAQLEKSRLLSDRFSAERPKGSFSTLEIQRTEQGDSAMYLCASSPNWGRWDQETQYFGPGTRLLVL.

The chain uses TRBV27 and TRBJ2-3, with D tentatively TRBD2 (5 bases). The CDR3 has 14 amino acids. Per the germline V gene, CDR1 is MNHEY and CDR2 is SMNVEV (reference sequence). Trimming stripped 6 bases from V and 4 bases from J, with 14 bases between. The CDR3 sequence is CASSPGGYADTQYF. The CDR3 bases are TGTGCCAGCAGCCCCGGAGGATATGCAGATACGCAGTATTTT.

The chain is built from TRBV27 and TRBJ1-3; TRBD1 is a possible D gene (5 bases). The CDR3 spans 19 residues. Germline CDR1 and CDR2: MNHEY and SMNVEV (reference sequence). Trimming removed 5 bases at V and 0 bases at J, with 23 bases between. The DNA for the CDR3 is TGTGCCAGCAGTCCCTCCTGGGGCGGGGCACCCAACTCTGGAAACACCATATATTTT. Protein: CASSPSWGGAPNSGNTIYF.

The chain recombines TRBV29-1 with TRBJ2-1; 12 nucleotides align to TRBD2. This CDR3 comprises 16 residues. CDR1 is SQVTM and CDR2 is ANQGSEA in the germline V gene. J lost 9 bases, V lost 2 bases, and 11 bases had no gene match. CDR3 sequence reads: CSVEPQLAGGKGEQFF. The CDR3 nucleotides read TGCAGCGTTGAACCCCAACTAGCGGGAGGAAAGGGTGAGCAGTTCTTC.

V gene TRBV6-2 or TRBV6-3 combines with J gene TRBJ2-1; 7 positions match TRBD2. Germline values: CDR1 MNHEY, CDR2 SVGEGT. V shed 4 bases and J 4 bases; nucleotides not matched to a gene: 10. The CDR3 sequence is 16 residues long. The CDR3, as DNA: TGTGCCAGCAGTTCCTTCGATAGCGGGTCTTACAATGAGCAGTTCTTC. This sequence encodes CASSSFDSGSYNEQFF.

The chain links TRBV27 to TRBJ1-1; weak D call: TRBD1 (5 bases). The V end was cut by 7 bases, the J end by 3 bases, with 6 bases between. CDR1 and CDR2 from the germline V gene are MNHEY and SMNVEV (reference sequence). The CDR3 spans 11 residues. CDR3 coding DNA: TGTGCCAGCACAGGGTACACTGAAGCTTTCTTT. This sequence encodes CASTGYTEAFF.

DNA of the CDR3: TGTGCCAGCAGCCCTAATATCAACTACGAGCAGTACTTC. Translation: CASSPNINYEQYF. This rearrangement joins TRBV11-2 to TRBJ2-7; D uncertain. The V gene lost 5 bases and the J gene lost 3 bases, with 11 bases spanning the gap. The CDR3 contains 13 residues. The germline V gene has CDR1 SGHAT and CDR2 FQNNGV.

Here the CDR3 DNA reads TGTGCCAGCTCACCAGGGACTGGGGGAAACACCATATATTTT. This gives the protein CASSPGTGGNTIYF. The rearrangement joins TRBV18 to TRBJ1-3, with D tentatively TRBD1 (5 bases). CDR3 length: 14 amino acids. Between the trimmed V and J ends, which lost 2 bases and 4 bases, there was a span of 9 bases. Germline CDR1 KGHSH, CDR2 LQKENI.

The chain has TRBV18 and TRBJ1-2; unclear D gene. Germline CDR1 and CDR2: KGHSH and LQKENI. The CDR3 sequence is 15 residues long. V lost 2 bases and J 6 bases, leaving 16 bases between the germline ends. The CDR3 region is CASSPLEGTINGYTF. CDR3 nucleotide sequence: TGTGCCAGCTCACCATTGGAGGGTACGATTAATGGCTACACCTTC.

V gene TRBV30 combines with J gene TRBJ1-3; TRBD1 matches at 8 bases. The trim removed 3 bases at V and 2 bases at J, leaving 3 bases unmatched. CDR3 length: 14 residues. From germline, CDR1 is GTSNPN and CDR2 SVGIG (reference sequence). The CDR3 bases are TGTGCCTGGAGAACGACAGGGGCTGGAAACACCATATATTTT. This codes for CAWRTTGAGNTIYF.

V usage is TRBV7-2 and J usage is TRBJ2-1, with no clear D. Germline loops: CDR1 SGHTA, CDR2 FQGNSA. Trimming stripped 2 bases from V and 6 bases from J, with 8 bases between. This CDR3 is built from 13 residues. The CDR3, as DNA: TGTGCCAGCAGCTTAACTTTTACCAATGAGCAGTTCTTC. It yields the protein CASSLTFTNEQFF.

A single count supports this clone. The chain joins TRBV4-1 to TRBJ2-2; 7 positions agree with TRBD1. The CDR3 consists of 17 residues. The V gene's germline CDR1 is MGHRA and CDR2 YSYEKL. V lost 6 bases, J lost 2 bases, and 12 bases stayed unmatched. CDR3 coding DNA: TGCGCCAGCAGTCCCTTCATTAGGGGGCTCAACACCGGGGAGCTGTTTTTT. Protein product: CASSPFIRGLNTGELFF.

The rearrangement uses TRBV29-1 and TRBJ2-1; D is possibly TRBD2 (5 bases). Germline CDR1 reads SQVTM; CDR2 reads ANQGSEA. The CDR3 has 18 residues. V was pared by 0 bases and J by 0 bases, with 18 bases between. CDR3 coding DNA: TGCAGCGTTGAAGATGTTCTCCAGCGGAAGAGCTCCTACAATGAGCAGTTCTTC. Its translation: CSVEDVLQRKSSYNEQFF.

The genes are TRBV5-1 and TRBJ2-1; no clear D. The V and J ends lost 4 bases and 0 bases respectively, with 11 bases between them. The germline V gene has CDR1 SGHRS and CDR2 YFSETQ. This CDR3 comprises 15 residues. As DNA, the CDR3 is TGCGCCAGCAGCAGCCTCCCGGTCTCCTACAATGAGCAGTTCTTC. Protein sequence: CASSSLPVSYNEQFF.

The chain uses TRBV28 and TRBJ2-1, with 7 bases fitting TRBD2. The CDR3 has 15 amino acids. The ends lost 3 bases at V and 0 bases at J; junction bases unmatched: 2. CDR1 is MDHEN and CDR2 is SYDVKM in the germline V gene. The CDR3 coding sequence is TGTGCCAGCAGTTTCAGCGGGATCTCCTACAATGAGCAGTTCTTC. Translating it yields CASSFSGISYNEQFF.

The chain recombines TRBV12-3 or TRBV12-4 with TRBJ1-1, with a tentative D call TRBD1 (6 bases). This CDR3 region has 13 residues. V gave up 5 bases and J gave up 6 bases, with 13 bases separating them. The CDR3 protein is CASSIRGGAEAFF. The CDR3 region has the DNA TGTGCCAGCAGTATCAGAGGGGGGGCTGAAGCTTTCTTT.

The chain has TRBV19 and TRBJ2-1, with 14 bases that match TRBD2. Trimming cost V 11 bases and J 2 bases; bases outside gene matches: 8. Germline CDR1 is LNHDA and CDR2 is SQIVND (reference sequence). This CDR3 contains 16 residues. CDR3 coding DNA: TGTGCCGAAACAAGACTAGCGGGAGGGCCCTACAATGAGCAGTTCTTC. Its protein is CAETRLAGGPYNEQFF.

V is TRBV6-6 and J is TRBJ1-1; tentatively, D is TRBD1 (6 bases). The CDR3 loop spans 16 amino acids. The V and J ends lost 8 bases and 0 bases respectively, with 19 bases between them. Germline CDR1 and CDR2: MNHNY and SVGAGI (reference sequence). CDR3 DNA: TGTGCCAGCTCCAAAACAGGGCGCGGTTTGAACACTGAAGCTTTCTTT. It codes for CASSKTGRGLNTEAFF.

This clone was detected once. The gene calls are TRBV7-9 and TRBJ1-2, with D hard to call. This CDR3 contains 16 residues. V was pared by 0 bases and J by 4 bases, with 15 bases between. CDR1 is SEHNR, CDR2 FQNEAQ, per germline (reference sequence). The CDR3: CASSLASGSGVYGYTF. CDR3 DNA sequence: TGTGCCAGCAGCTTAGCGTCCGGGAGTGGTGTCTATGGCTACACCTTC. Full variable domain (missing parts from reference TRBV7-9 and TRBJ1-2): DTGVSQNPRHKITKRGQNVTFRCDPISEHNRLYWYRQTLGQGPEFLTYFQNEAQLEKSRLLSDRFSAERPKGSFSTLEIQRTEQGDSAMYLCASSLASGSGVYGYTFGSGTRLTVV.

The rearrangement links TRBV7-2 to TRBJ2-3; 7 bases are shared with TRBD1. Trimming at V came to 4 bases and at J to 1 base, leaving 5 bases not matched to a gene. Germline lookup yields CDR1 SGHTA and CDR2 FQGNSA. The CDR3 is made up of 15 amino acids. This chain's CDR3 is CASSSTGAGTDTQYF. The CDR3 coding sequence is TGTGCCAGCAGCTCTACAGGGGCGGGCACAGATACGCAGTATTTT.

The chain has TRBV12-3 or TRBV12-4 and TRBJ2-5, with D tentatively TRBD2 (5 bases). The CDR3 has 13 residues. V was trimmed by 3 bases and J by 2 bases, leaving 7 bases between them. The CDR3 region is CASSFRGQETQYF. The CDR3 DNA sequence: TGTGCCAGCAGTTTTCGGGGTCAAGAGACCCAGTACTTC.

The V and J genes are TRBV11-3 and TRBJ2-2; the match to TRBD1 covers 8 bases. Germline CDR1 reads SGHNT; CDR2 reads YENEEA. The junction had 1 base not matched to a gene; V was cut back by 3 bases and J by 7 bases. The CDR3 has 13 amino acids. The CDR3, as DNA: TGTGCCAGCAGCTTGGGACAGGTCGGGGAGCTGTTTTTT. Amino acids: CASSLGQVGELFF.

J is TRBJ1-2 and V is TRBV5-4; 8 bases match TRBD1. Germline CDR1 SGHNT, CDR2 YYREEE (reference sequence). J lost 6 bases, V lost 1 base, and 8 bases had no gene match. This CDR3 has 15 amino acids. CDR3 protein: CASSLSTDRVDGYTF. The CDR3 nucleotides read TGTGCCAGCAGCTTGTCAACGGACAGGGTCGATGGCTACACCTTC.

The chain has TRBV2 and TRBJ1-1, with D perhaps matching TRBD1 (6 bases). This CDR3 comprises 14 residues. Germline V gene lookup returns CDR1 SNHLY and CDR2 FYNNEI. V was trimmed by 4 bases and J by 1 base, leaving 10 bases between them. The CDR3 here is CASSVGDTNTEAFF. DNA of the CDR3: TGTGCCAGCAGTGTAGGGGACACGAACACTGAAGCTTTCTTT. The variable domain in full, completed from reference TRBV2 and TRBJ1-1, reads EPEVTQTPSHQVTQMGQEVILRCVPISNHLYFYWYRQILGQKVEFLVSFYNNEISEKSEIFDDQFSVERPDGSNFTLKIRSTKLEDSAMYFCASSVGDTNTEAFFGQGTRLTVV.

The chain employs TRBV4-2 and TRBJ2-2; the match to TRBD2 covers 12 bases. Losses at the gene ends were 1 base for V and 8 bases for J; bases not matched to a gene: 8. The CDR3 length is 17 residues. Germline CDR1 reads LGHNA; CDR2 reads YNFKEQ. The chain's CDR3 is CASSQGTSGTKTGELFF. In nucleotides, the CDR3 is TGTGCCAGCAGCCAAGGGACTAGCGGGACTAAAACGGGGGAGCTGTTTTTT.

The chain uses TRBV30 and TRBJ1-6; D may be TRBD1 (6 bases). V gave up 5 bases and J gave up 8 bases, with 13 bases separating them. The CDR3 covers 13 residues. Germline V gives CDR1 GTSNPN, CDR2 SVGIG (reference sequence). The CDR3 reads CAWAPRTDSPLHF. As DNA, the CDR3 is TGTGCCTGGGCACCGAGGACAGATTCACCCCTCCACTTT.

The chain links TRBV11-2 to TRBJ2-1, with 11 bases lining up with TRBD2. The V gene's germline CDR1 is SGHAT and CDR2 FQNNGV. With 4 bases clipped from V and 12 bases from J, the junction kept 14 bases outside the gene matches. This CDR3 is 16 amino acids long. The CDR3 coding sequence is TGTGCCAGCAGCTCATTAGCGGGAGGGCCTCAAACCGGGCAGTTCTTC. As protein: CASSSLAGGPQTGQFF.